This entry features one T cell receptor (beta chain) sequence. This clone showed up just once. The clone's antigen remains unknown. It has no much larger one-base neighbor in the sample; base qualities were not kept. The immunoSEQ Assay was used to immunosequence TCRbeta CDR3 regions from genomic DNA. Before high-throughput sequencing, genomic DNA was amplified using bias-controlled multiplex PCR. The authors' pipeline ran thus. To quantify the absolute abundance of each unique TCRbeta CDR3 region, the sequences were collapsed and filtered. Clonality, defined as 1 minus Pielou's evenness, was calculated using productive rearrangements only. Tumor T-cell fraction was calculated by normalizing TCRbeta template counts to usable DNA, which was estimated from several housekeeping genes. A previously published method was used to identify clones with significantly greater frequencies in on-treatment samples than in baseline samples. The table comes from immuneACCESS by way of TCRdb, which keeps in-frame sequences with V and J called. Part of the clones is missing from these tables; in studies checked, under half for an unresolved V gene and the rest for unknown reasons. That table furnishes V, J and clone size, whereas the DNA furnished D and trimming. Within this sample are fewer than 4,500 clones, with less than 25% of them counted one time only. About 4% of the sample is taken by the ten largest.

The data are from a study of sequential checkpoint blockade in melanoma (dated by TCRdb to between 2018 and 2020). About the study as a whole: Patients were randomized 1:1 to first-line nivolumab followed by ipilimumab (arm A) or ipilimumab followed by nivolumab (arm B). Both trial sequences were followed by maintenance nivolumab. DNA from 75 to 100 melanoma tumor samples collected before treatment underwent TCRbeta immunosequencing. Over 20 patients had matched tumor biopsies taken before treatment and at week 13, after single-agent nivolumab (arm A) or ipilimumab (arm B). The same lesion was the source of 65% to 80% of the matched pre- and post-treatment tumor biopsy pairs.

The paper's findings and limits, for the study overall: Patients whose tumor T-cell fraction and clonality increased by week 13 were about 30 times more likely to achieve clinical benefit. Within-arm analyses of tumor T-cell fraction were limited by small sample sizes and reduced statistical power. Tumor T-cell fraction and clonality were correlated with PD-L1 staining and CD8+ T-cell counts, but not with mutational load. In the nivolumab-first arm (arm A), an association was found between pretreatment tumor TIL clonality and response (P = .04). The model for predicting response that combines TCR metrics with mutation burden needs to be validated in larger, independent patient cohorts.

Taken from cysteine to phenylalanine, the CDR3 has 15 residues. Only the CDR3 DNA is retained, 45 bases long and in frame from the first base. For CDR1 and CDR2, the germline V gene (reference sequence) lists LNHDA and SQIVND. The germline ends are 21 bases apart after V is trimmed by 6 bases and J by 9 bases. The treatment or condition label, as the study defines it: randomized to nivolumab then ipilimumab (arm A) or the reverse (arm B). Prior DNA-damaging chemotherapy had not been received by any trial patient. The samples were obtained from melanoma patients enrolled in CheckMate 064, an open-label, randomized phase II trial testing sequential checkpoint blockade. Genomic DNA from formalin-fixed paraffin-embedded (FFPE) tissue samples served as the input for tumor TCR sequencing.

This chain is built from TRBV19 and TRBJ2-1, and the D gene may be TRBD1, 6 bases matching. This receptor was identified in a human donor with melanoma. This material consisted of tumor tissue (inferred from file names), taken from a patient given nivolumab and ipilimumab in sequence. DNA sequence: TGTGCCAGTAGCCGATCCCGCTTACAGGGTGTTGAGCAGTTCTTC. This translates into CASSRSRLQGVEQFF.